Shown below are 18 T cell receptor beta chains from a single sample sequenced in a study of shared clonotypes between healthy human individuals. Some clones are missing from TCRdb's copy, which holds only in-frame ones; the method was immunoSEQ multiplex PCR. The sample lists over a million clones, 70% to 80% occurring once. The sequencing sample was made of memory CD4+ T cells from PBMCs. Subset defined: CD45RA-negative fraction. The receptors here all came from a man between 18 and 29 years old in good health. Some clones in this sample may be carry-over from other donors' samples.

As for this clone: The same CDR3 can be traced to other DNA sequences in this sample. The gene calls are TRBV5-1 and TRBJ2-3; D not resolved. The germline gives CDR1 SGHRS, CDR2 YFSETQ. The ends were cut back, 3 bases at V and 0 bases at J, with 8 bases in the middle. The CDR3 is 14 amino acids. CDR3 nucleotide sequence: TGCGCCAGCAGCTCGGACGGTAGCACAGATACGCAGTATTTT. Residues: CASSSDGSTDTQYF.

The rearrangement uses TRBV15 and TRBJ2-7, with D tentatively TRBD1 (6 bases). The CDR3 spans 18 residues. V lost 1 base to trimming and J lost 2 bases, with 21 bases between them. Looked up from germline, CDR1 is LNHNV and CDR2 is YYDKDF (reference sequence). This chain's CDR3 is CATSRGPGRAGDAYEQYF. The CDR3 region has the DNA TGTGCCACCAGCAGAGGCCCCGGCAGAGCAGGGGACGCCTACGAGCAGTACTTC. Supplemented by reference TRBV15 and TRBJ2-7, the full variable domain reads DAMVIQNPRYQVTQFGKPVTLSCSQTLNHNVMYWYQQKSSQAPKLLFHYYDKDFNNEADTPDNFQSRRPNTSFCFLDIRSPGLGDTAMYLCATSRGPGRAGDAYEQYFGPGTRLTVT.

This chain links TRBV5-1 with TRBJ2-7; D perhaps matches TRBD2 (5 bases). Germline V CDR1 and CDR2: SGHRS, YFSETQ. Trimming removed 1 base from V and 0 bases from J, with 11 bases in between. The length of the CDR3 is 15 residues. CDR3 nucleotides: TGCGCCAGCAGCTTGTCTACGGGAAGCTCCTACGAGCAGTACTTC. Encoded protein: CASSLSTGSSYEQYF.

The chain is built from TRBV10-3 and TRBJ2-3; D ambiguous. V lost 5 bases, J lost 4 bases, and 13 bases lay in between. This CDR3 has 14 amino acids. Per the germline V gene, CDR1 is ENHRY and CDR2 is SYGVKD. DNA of the CDR3: TGTGCCATCAGTCCCCTTCTCGGATCAGATACGCAGTATTTT. It encodes CAISPLLGSDTQYF.

This clone occurred a few times. The chain links TRBV7-8 to TRBJ2-1; 11 bases line up with TRBD2. V gave up 4 bases and J gave up 6 bases; unmatched junction bases: 17. This CDR3 region has 19 residues. Germline CDR1 is SGHVS and CDR2 is FQNEAQ. The CDR3 is CASSWRLAGGTKGINEQFF. DNA of the CDR3: TGTGCCAGCAGCTGGAGGCTAGCGGGAGGAACGAAGGGTATCAATGAGCAGTTCTTC.

This chain joins TRBV7-9 and TRBJ2-3; 8 bases agree with TRBD1. The CDR3 contains 17 residues. V shed 5 bases and J 1 base; nucleotides not matched to a gene: 11. Looked up from germline, CDR1 is SEHNR and CDR2 is FQNEAQ (reference sequence). CDR3: CASSGPPGGYGTDTQYF. The CDR3 DNA reads as TGTGCCAGCAGCGGCCCCCCAGGGGGCTATGGCACAGATACGCAGTATTTT.

This clone appeared a few times. The V and J genes are TRBV11-2 and TRBJ1-1; D is unresolved. Germline V lookup: CDR1 SGHAT, CDR2 FQNNGV. Trimming stripped 1 base from V and 6 bases from J, with 9 bases between. The CDR3 is 13 amino acids. In nucleotides, the CDR3 is TGTGCCAGCAGCTTAGTTCGACACCCTGAAGCTTTCTTT. Translation: CASSLVRHPEAFF.

This clone was seen only once. The rearrangement uses TRBV6-4 and TRBJ2-1; D remains unclear. Germline loops: CDR1 MRHNA, CDR2 SNTAGT. The CDR3 has 14 residues. Trimming removed 2 bases at V and 9 bases at J, with 14 bases between. The CDR3 protein is CASSDDLQSSEQFF. Written as DNA, the CDR3 is TGTGCCAGCAGTGACGACCTCCAATCCAGTGAGCAGTTCTTC.

J is TRBJ2-5 and V is TRBV28; 13 nucleotides align to TRBD2. CDR1 MDHEN and CDR2 SYDVKM come from the germline V gene. V shed 6 bases and J 4 bases; nucleotides not matched to a gene: 8. CDR3 length equals 16 residues. Written as DNA, the CDR3 is TGTGCCAGCAGGGAAACTAGCGGGGGGGGGCGAGAGACCCAGTACTTC. It yields the protein CASRETSGGGRETQYF.

This rearrangement joins TRBV10-3 to TRBJ1-2; 8 bases are a match to TRBD1. Trimming cost V 6 bases and J 8 bases; bases outside gene matches: 14. The CDR3 loop spans 15 amino acids. Germline CDR1 and CDR2: ENHRY and SYGVKD. Here the CDR3 DNA reads TGTGCCATCAGCCCAGATGAGACAGGGGTATTGGGCTACACCTTC. It translates to CAISPDETGVLGYTF.

The chain employs TRBV19 and TRBJ2-1; D might be TRBD2 (6 bases). From germline, CDR1 is LNHDA and CDR2 SQIVND (reference sequence). The CDR3 consists of 15 residues. The V end lost 3 bases, the J end lost 6 bases, and 15 bases lay between the germline ends. The CDR3 bases are TGTGCCAGTAGTATTCGGGGGTGGGCGGGCAATGAGCAGTTCTTC. It translates to CASSIRGWAGNEQFF.

The CDR3 region is CASSPAMRGGVAELFF. The CDR3 DNA follows: TGTGCCAGCTCACCAGCCATGAGAGGTGGGGTGGCAGAACTGTTTTTT. The chain joins TRBV18 to TRBJ1-4; D remains unclear. CDR1 and CDR2 from the germline V gene are KGHSH and LQKENI. The germline V and J ends were trimmed by 2 bases and 12 bases, with 22 bases remaining between them. The CDR3 is 16 amino acids.

There are a few counts of this clone. The J gene is TRBJ2-5, the V gene TRBV18, with TRBD2 matching over 11 bases. V was pared by 8 bases and J by 4 bases, with 9 bases of the junction left unmatched. CDR1 and CDR2 (germline): KGHSH, LQKENI. The CDR3 sequence is 15 residues long. CDR3 nucleotide sequence: TGTGCCAGCCATCTAGCGGGAGGCCGGGGAGAGACCCAGTACTTC. Translated, it gives CASHLAGGRGETQYF.

The rearrangement joins TRBV9 to TRBJ2-5; 7 bases line up with TRBD1. The V gene's germline CDR1 is SGDLS and CDR2 YYNGEE. The CDR3 covers 16 residues. V lost 4 bases and J lost 0; bases outside the gene matches: 9. This CDR3 is CASSSGQGVYQETQYF. DNA for the CDR3: TGTGCCAGCAGCTCCGGGCAGGGGGTGTACCAAGAGACCCAGTACTTC.

V is TRBV29-1 and J is TRBJ2-7, with D possibly called TRBD1 or TRBD2 (6 bases each). This CDR3 is 11 amino acids long. Germline values: CDR1 SQVTM, CDR2 ANQGSEA. Trimming left V 7 bases short and J 6 bases short, with 13 bases between. CDR3 in amino acids: CSGKSGAEQYF. CDR3 coding DNA: TGCAGCGGGAAATCGGGGGCCGAGCAGTACTTC.

The genes are TRBV18 and TRBJ2-7; 9 positions match TRBD2. The CDR3 extends over 16 amino acids. The V gene end was trimmed by 2 bases and the J gene end by 1 base; junction bases not matched to a gene: 6. Germline CDR1 KGHSH, CDR2 LQKENI. The CDR3 coding sequence is TGTGCCAGCTCACCATCGCTAGCGGGGAATTCCTACGAGCAGTACTTC. Translation gives CASSPSLAGNSYEQYF.

This chain joins TRBV6-1 and TRBJ2-5, with a weak D call TRBD2 (7 bases). The CDR3 totals 16 residues. CDR1 is MNHNS, CDR2 SASEGT, per germline. The V end lost 4 bases, the J end lost 5 bases, and 20 bases lay between the germline ends. The CDR3 protein is CASSGRLGGARETQYF. The CDR3 bases are TGTGCCAGCAGTGGACGATTAGGGGGGGCGAGGGAGACCCAGTACTTC.

The chain couples TRBV4-2 to TRBJ2-7; 8 bases are shared with TRBD2. The germline V gene has CDR1 LGHNA and CDR2 YNFKEQ. J lost 4 bases, V lost 1 base, and 12 bases had no gene match. This CDR3 has 17 residues. CDR3 nucleotides: TGTGCCAGCAGCCAAGGGAATAGCGGGGACGGTGGTTACGAGCAGTACTTC. This codes for CASSQGNSGDGGYEQYF.